Listed below are T cell receptor beta chains from one sample, sequenced in a study of blood T cell repertoires in COVID-19. TCRdb's copy holds only in-frame clones and misses some; the assay was immunoSEQ multiplex PCR. In the table there are about 52,000 clones, 85% to 90% of which are singletons. Sequenced input: peripheral blood. All receptors come from a human donor in a cohort sampled during active COVID-19. Each CDR3 is given with its conserved first and last residue.

V	J	CDR3
TRBV9	TRBJ2-3	CASTRGGSAPDTQYF
TRBV5-4	TRBJ2-5	CASSLRTGEDTETQYF
TRBV5-1	TRBJ2-2	CASSLSPTSGTKLTNTGELFF
TRBV9	TRBJ1-2	CASSDGQGSGYTF
TRBV20-1	TRBJ2-3	CSASRQGSTDTQYF
TRBV7-9	TRBJ2-7	CASSFRTSGRGQYF
TRBV28	TRBJ1-1	CASSYRGGGNTEAFF
TRBV4-2	TRBJ2-3	CASRPGQGTDTQYF
TRBV23-1	TRBJ1-1	CASSQAGAMNTEAFF
TRBV24-1	TRBJ2-2	CATSDNRGAGPSGELFF
TRBV7-2	TRBJ1-2	CASSIPGQPNYGYTF
TRBV27	TRBJ2-1	CASSLSLNNEQFF
TRBV2	TRBJ2-7	CASSPGTGLSYEQYF
TRBV29-1	TRBJ1-1	CSPREDPNTEAFF
TRBV2	TRBJ2-1	CASSETRTYNEQFF
TRBV19	TRBJ2-3	CASSQRTVTDTQYF
TRBV3-1/TRBV3-2	TRBJ2-1	CASSQEEGLTNNEQFF
TRBV7-8	TRBJ2-2	CASSLDLAVGELFF
TRBV9	TRBJ2-5	CASSDRTSGRQETQYF
TRBV13	TRBJ2-7	CASSRGGEQYF
TRBV6-5	TRBJ2-7	CASSRLAGSYEQYF
TRBV11-3	TRBJ2-7	CASSLGHGGSSYEQYF
TRBV9	TRBJ2-3	CASSVRGTGSTDTQYF
TRBV2	TRBJ2-7	CASRGRDGHEQYF
TRBV7-9	TRBJ2-1	CASSFGVAGSYNEQFF
TRBV7-8	TRBJ1-1	CASSLLVPRDRGRLTEAFF
TRBV19	TRBJ2-1	CASSSPGGTYNEQFF
TRBV9	TRBJ2-3	CASSSQTSAYTDTQYF
TRBV28	TRBJ1-2	CASSHGQGAYGYTF
TRBV5-1	TRBJ1-6	CASSGGGRDSPLHF
TRBV6-5	TRBJ1-2	CASRVTGGNDGYTF
TRBV5-4	TRBJ2-3	CASSQDSTSTDTQYF
TRBV6-5	TRBJ1-5	CASSPYSNQPQHF